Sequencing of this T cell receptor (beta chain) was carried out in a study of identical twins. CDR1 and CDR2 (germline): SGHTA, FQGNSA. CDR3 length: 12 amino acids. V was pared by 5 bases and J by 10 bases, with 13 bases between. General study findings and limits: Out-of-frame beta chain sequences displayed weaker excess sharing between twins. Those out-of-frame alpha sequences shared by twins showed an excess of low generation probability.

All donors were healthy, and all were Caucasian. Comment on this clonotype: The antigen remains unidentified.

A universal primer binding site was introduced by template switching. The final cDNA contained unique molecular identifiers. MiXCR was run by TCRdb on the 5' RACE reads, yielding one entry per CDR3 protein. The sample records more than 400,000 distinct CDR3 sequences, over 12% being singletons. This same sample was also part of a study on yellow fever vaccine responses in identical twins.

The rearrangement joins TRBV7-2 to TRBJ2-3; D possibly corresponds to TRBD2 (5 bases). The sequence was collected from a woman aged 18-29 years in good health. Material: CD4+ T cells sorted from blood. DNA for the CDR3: TGTGCCAGCAGCCCCCGCCCGGGGTCGCAGTATTTT. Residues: CASSPRPGSQYF.